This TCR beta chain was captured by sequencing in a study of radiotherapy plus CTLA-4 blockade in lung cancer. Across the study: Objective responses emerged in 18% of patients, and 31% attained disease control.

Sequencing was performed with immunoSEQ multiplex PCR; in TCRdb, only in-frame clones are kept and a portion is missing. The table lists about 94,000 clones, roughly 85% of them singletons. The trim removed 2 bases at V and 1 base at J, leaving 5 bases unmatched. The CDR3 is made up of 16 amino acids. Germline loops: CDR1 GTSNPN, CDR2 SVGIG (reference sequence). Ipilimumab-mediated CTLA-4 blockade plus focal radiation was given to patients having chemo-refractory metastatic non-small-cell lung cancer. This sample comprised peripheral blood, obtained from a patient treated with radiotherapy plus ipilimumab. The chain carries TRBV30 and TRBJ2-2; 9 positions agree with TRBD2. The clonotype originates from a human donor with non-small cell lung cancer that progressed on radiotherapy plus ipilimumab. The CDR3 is CAWSRAGGRNTGELFF. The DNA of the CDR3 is TGTGCCTGGAGTCGGGCGGGAGGGCGGAACACCGGGGAGCTGTTTTTT.